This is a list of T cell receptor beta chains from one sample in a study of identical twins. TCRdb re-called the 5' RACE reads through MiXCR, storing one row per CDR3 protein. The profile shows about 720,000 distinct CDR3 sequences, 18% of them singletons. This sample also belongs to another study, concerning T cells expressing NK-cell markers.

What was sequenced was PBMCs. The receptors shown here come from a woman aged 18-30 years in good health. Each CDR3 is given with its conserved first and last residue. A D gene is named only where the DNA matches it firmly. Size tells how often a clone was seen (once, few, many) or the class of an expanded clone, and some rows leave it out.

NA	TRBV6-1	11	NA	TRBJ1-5	CASWGGQPQHF	TGTGCCAGCTGGGGGGGCCAGCCCCAGCATTTT
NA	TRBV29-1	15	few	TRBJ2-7	CSVEDRVKGFYEQYF	TGCAGCGTTGAAGATCGTGTTAAGGGTTTCTACGAGCAGTACTTC
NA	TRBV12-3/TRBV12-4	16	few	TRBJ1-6	CASSRPSGPRGSPLHF	TGTGCCAGCAGTCGTCCCTCGGGACCTCGTGGCTCACCCCTCCACTTT
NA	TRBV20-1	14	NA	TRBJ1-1	CSARLRGGVTEAFF	TGCAGTGCTAGATTGCGTGGCGGAGTCACTGAAGCTTTCTTT
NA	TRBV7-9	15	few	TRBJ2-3	CASTETESRADTQYF	TGTGCCAGCACCGAGACGGAGTCCCGTGCAGATACGCAGTATTTT
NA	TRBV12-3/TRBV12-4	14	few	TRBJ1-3	CASSLAFSGNTIYF	TGTGCCAGCAGTTTAGCGTTCTCTGGAAACACCATATATTTT
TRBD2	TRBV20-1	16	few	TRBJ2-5	CSARSLAGMWQETQYF	TGCAGTGCTAGAAGCCTAGCGGGAATGTGGCAAGAGACCCAGTACTTC
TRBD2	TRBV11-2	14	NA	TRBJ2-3	CASSLRGTFDTQYF	TGTGCCAGCAGCTTGCGGGGGACTTTTGATACGCAGTATTTT
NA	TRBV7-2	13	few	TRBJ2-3	CASSRGAADTQYF	TGTGCCAGCTCCAGGGGGGCGGCAGATACGCAGTATTTT
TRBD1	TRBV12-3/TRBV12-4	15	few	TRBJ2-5	CASRPLDRAQETQYF	TGTGCCAGCAGACCCCTTGACAGGGCCCAAGAGACCCAGTACTTC
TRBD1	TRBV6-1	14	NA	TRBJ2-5	CASRIGTEQETQYF	TGTGCCAGCAGAATCGGGACAGAACAAGAGACCCAGTACTTC
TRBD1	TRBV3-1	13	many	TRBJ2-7	CASSWTGGYEQYF	TGTGCCAGCAGTTGGACAGGGGGCTACGAGCAGTACTTC
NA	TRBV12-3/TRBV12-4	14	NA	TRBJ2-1	CASSLRDKSNEQFF	TGTGCCAGCAGTTTACGGGACAAATCGAATGAGCAGTTCTTC
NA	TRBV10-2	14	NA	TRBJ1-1	CASLGSQGNTEAFF	TGCGCCAGCTTGGGGTCACAGGGGAACACTGAAGCTTTCTTT
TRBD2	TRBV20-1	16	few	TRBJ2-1	CSAREYISGGYNEQFF	TGCAGTGCTAGAGAATATATCAGCGGGGGGTACAATGAGCAGTTCTTC
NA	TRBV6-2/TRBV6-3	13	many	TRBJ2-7	CASRTDMAYEQYF	TGTGCCAGCAGGACGGACATGGCGTACGAGCAGTACTTC
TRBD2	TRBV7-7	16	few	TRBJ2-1	CASSLVGLAGDNEQFF	TGTGCCAGCAGCTTAGTCGGACTAGCGGGAGACAATGAGCAGTTCTTC
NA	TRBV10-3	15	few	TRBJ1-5	CAISVAGEGNQPQHF	TGTGCCATCAGTGTGGCAGGGGAAGGCAATCAGCCCCAGCATTTT
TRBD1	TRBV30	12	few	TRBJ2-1	CAWGQGVGEQFF	TGTGCCTGGGGACAGGGGGTAGGTGAGCAGTTCTTC
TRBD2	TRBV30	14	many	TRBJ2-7	CAWRWTSGSYEQYF	TGTGCCTGGAGATGGACTAGCGGTTCCTACGAGCAGTACTTC
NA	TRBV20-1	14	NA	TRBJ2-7	CSARGTDYSYEQYF	TGCAGTGCTAGAGGGACCGATTACTCCTACGAGCAGTACTTC
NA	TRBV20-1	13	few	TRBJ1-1	CSAGRVMDTEAFF	TGCAGTGCTGGAAGGGTGATGGACACTGAAGCTTTCTTT
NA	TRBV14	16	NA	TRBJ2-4	CASSQGPGEAKNIQYF	TGTGCCAGCAGCCAAGGGCCAGGCGAAGCCAAAAACATTCAGTACTTC
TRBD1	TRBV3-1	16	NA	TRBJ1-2	CASSQDWDRGSYGYTF	TGTGCCAGCAGCCAAGATTGGGACAGGGGCTCCTATGGCTACACCTTC
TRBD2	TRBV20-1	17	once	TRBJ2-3	CSARRTSGRGRTDTQYF	TGCAGTGCCCGGCGGACTAGCGGGAGGGGACGCACAGATACGCAGTATTTT
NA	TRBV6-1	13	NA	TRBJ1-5	CASSGTVNQPQHF	TGTGCCAGCAGTGGGACGGTCAATCAGCCCCAGCATTTT
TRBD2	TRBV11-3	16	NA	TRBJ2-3	CASSTSGSLSTDTQYF	TGTGCCAGCAGTACTAGCGGTTCACTTAGCACAGATACGCAGTATTTT
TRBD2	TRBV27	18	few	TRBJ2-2	CASSFRWYSSGYTGELFF	TGTGCCAGCAGTTTTAGGTGGTATTCTAGCGGCTACACCGGGGAGCTGTTTTTT
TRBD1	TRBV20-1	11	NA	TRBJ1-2	CSARQGAIGTF	TGCAGTGCTAGACAGGGGGCTATTGGGACCTTC
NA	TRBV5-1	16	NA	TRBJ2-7	CASSLTQVGGTSEQYF	TGCGCCAGCAGCTTGACACAGGTCGGGGGGACATCCGAGCAGTACTTC
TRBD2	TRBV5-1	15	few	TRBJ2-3	CASSFAGGGTDTQYF	TGCGCCAGCAGCTTTGCGGGAGGAGGCACAGATACGCAGTATTTT
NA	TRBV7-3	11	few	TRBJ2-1	CASSLNGPLFF	TGTGCCAGCAGCTTGAACGGACCCCTGTTCTTC
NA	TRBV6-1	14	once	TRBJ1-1	CASSRTAPRGAAFF	TGTGCCAGCAGCAGGACCGCTCCCAGGGGTGCAGCTTTCTTT
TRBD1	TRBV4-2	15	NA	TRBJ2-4	CASSQDPTGVDIQYF	TGTGCCAGCAGCCAAGATCCGACAGGGGTGGACATTCAGTACTTC
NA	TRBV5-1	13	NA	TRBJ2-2	CASSLAPTGELFF	TGCGCCAGCAGCTTGGCCCCCACCGGGGAGCTGTTTTTT
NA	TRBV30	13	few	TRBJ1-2	CAWSPGAVYGYTF	TGTGCCTGGAGTCCTGGCGCCGTCTATGGCTACACCTTC
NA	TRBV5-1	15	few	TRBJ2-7	CASSLLQGRDYEQYF	TGCGCCAGCAGCTTACTTCAGGGACGTGATTACGAGCAGTACTTC
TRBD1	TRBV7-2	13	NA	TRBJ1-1	CASSVHRGLKAFF	TGTGCCAGCAGCGTCCACAGGGGACTTAAAGCTTTCTTT
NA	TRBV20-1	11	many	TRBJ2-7	CSARAGYEQYF	TGCAGTGCCCGAGCGGGCTACGAGCAGTACTTC
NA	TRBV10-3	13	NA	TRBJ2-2	CAISVQGPGELFF	TGTGCCATCAGCGTCCAGGGGCCCGGGGAGCTGTTTTTT
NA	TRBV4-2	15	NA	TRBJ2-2	CASSQGTANTGELFF	TGTGCCAGCAGCCAAGGGACGGCGAACACCGGGGAGCTGTTTTTT
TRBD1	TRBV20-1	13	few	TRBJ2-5	CSAPQGSRETQYF	TGCAGTGCCCCACAGGGGTCGAGAGAGACCCAGTACTTC
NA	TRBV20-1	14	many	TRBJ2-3	CSTSGRSATDTQYF	TGCAGTACCAGTGGGAGGTCGGCCACAGATACGCAGTATTTT